This T cell receptor (beta chain) is from a study of shared clonotypes between healthy human individuals. Study in general: Each donor's CD4 naive and CD4 memory cells filled three plates apiece, CD8 naive two, and CD8 memory one.

With respect to this clone: Its antigen is currently unknown.

Regarding the study as a whole: The study sampled only blood, and tissue repertoires likely differ.

The CDR3 contains 12 residues. Germline-derived CDR1 and CDR2 are GTSNPN and SVGIG (reference sequence). The V end was cut by 1 base, the J end by 8 bases, with 11 bases between. Each cell subset's genomic DNA was divided evenly among several immunoSEQ plates. Per the original methods: Sequence data from immunoSEQ were junction-only and lacked quality scores; consequently, filtering differed. TCRdb keeps only in-frame clones here, not all; method: immunoSEQ multiplex PCR. That table furnishes V, J and clone size, whereas the DNA furnished D and trimming. In the table there are roughly 2.5 million clones, around nine tenths of which are singletons.

This rearrangement joins TRBV30 to TRBJ1-2, with D perhaps matching TRBD1 (6 bases). The specimen sequenced was naive CD4+ T cells sorted from blood. Subset here: CD45RA+ positively selected. This TCR derives from a man between 18 and 29 years old in good health. The CDR3 loop reads CAWSAQGGGYTF. The CDR3 region has the DNA TGTGCCTGGAGTGCACAGGGTGGCGGCTACACCTTC.